This T cell receptor (beta chain) was captured by sequencing in a study of T cell changes during pregnancy in multiple sclerosis. Sequencing used immunoSEQ multiplex PCR; TCRdb keeps in-frame clones, though not all of them. The table lists about 40,000 clones, around 90% of them singletons. Germline V gives CDR1 SNHLY, CDR2 FYNNEI. The CDR3 consists of 13 residues. V shed 5 bases and J 8 bases; nucleotides not matched to a gene: 7. This receptor was taken from a female donor with multiple sclerosis, enrolled in a pregnancy study. The chain combines TRBV2 with TRBJ2-7; 9 positions agree with TRBD1. The material was CD4+ T cells from peripheral blood mononuclear cells, obtained in the third trimester of pregnancy. CDR3 sequence reads: CASSPGQGTKQYF. The CDR3 region has the DNA TGTGCCAGCAGTCCAGGACAGGGGACCAAGCAGTACTTC.